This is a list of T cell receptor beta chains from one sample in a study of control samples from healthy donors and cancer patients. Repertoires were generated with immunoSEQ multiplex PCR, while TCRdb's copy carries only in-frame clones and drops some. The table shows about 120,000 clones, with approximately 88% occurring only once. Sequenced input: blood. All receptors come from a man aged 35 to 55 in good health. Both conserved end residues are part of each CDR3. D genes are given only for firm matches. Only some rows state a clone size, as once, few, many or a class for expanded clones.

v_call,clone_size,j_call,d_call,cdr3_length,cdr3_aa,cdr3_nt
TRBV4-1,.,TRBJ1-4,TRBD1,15,CASSPAGQGREKLFF,TGCGCCAGCAGCCCAGCGGGACAGGGACGAGAAAAACTGTTTTTT
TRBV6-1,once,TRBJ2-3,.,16,CASSEEVGARTDTQYF,TGTGCCAGCAGTGAAGAAGTGGGGGCGCGGACAGATACGCAGTATTTT
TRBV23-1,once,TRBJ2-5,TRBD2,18,CASIWLTSGGEVAETQYF,TGCGCCAGCATTTGGCTGACTAGCGGGGGTGAGGTGGCAGAGACCCAGTACTTC
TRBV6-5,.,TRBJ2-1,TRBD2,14,CASTPGLAYNEQFF,TGTGCCAGCACTCCGGGACTAGCCTACAATGAGCAGTTCTTC
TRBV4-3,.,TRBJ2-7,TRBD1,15,CASSPGQAGGYEQYF,TGCGCCAGCAGCCCAGGACAGGCCGGCGGGTACGAGCAGTACTTC
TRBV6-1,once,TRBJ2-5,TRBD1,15,CASSEDRGSTETQYF,TGTGCCAGCAGTGAGGACAGGGGTTCGACGGAGACCCAGTACTTC
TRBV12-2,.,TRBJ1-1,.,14,CASRLAIRDTEAFF,TGTGCAAGTCGCTTAGCTATTAGGGACACTGAAGCTTTCTTT
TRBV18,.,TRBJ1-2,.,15,CASSLRQTSNYGYTF,TGTGCCAGCTCACTCCGACAGACTTCTAACTATGGCTACACCTTC
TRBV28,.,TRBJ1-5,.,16,CASSSPSPGSGQPQHF,TGTGCCAGCAGTTCCCCCTCCCCGGGGAGTGGGCAGCCCCAGCATTTT
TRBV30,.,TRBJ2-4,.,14,CAWNIGTPGDIQYF,TGTGCCTGGAATATCGGGACTCCTGGGGACATTCAGTACTTC
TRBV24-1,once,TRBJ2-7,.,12,CATSRGSYEQYF,TGTGCCACCAGCAGGGGTTCCTACGAGCAGTACTTC
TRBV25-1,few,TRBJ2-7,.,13,CASSETGINEQYF,TGTGCCAGCAGTGAGACAGGTATCAACGAGCAGTACTTC
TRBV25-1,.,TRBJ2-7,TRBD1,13,CASSEFGQAEQYF,TGTGCCAGCAGTGAATTCGGACAGGCCGAGCAGTACTTC
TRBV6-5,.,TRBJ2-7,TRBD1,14,CASSRQGGSYEQYF,TGTGCCAGCAGTCGACAGGGTGGCTCTTACGAGCAGTACTTC
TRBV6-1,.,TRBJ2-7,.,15,CASSDPGRGSYEQYF,TGTGCCAGCAGTGACCCGGGACGGGGATCCTACGAGCAGTACTTC
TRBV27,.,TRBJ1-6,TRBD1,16,CASSLLGQGAFSPLHF,TGTGCCAGCAGTTTATTGGGACAGGGGGCTTTTTCACCCCTCCACTTT
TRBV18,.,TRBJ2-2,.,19,CASSPPNHRSPANTGELFF,TGTGCCAGCTCACCACCGAACCACCGGAGCCCGGCGAACACCGGGGAGCTGTTTTTT
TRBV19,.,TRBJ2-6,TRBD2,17,CASRLAGGISGANVLTF,TGTGCCAGTAGGCTAGCGGGGGGTATTTCTGGGGCCAACGTCCTGACTTTC
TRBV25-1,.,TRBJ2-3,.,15,CASSRTGRITDTQYF,TGTGCCAGCAGTCGAACGGGGAGGATCACAGATACGCAGTATTTT
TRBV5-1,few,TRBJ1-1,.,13,CASSLETITEAFF,TGCGCCAGCAGCTTGGAGACTATCACTGAAGCTTTCTTT
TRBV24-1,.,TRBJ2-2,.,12,CATSLFTGELFF,TGTGCCACCAGTCTCTTTACCGGGGAGCTGTTTTTT
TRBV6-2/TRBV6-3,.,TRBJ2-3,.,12,CASSQLGIFQYF,TGTGCCAGCAGTCAATTGGGGATCTTCCAGTATTTT
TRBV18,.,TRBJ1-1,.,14,CASSPWGADTEAFF,TGTGCCAGCTCACCATGGGGAGCAGACACTGAAGCTTTCTTT
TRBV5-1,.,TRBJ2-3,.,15,CASSFAGLYTDTQYF,TGCGCCAGCAGCTTTGCAGGGCTATACACAGATACGCAGTATTTT
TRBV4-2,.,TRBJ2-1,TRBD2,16,CASSQRTSGGINEQFF,TGTGCCAGCAGCCAACGAACTAGCGGGGGTATAAATGAGCAGTTCTTC
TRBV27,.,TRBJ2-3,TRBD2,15,CASSLQSGVTDTQYF,TGTGCCAGCAGTTTACAAAGCGGGGTTACAGATACGCAGTATTTT
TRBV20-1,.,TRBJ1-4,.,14,CSASPGATNEKLFF,TGCAGTGCTAGTCCAGGGGCTACTAATGAAAAACTGTTTTTT
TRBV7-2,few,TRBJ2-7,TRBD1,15,CASSLAGTGGYEQYF,TGTGCCAGCAGCTTAGCCGGGACAGGGGGATACGAGCAGTACTTC
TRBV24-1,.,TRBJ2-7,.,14,CATSDNGRTYEQYF,TGTGCCACCAGTGACAACGGCAGGACCTACGAGCAGTACTTC
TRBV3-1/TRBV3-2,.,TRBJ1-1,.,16,CASSQGATAMNTEAFF,TGTGCCAGCAGCCAAGGGGCGACAGCCATGAACACTGAAGCTTTCTTT
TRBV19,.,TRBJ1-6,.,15,CASSRDISYNSPLHF,TGTGCCAGTAGTAGGGACATCTCCTATAATTCACCCCTCCACTTT
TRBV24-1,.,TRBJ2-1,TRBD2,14,CATSETGTSNEQFF,TGTGCCACCAGTGAAACCGGGACTAGCAATGAGCAGTTCTTC
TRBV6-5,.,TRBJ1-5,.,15,CASSYSMQDNQPQHF,TGTGCCAGCAGTTACTCGATGCAGGACAATCAGCCCCAGCATTTT
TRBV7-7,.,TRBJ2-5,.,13,CASSTDYQETQYF,TGTGCCAGCAGCACGGACTACCAAGAGACCCAGTACTTC
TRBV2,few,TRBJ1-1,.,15,CASSALQGGGTEAFF,TGTGCCAGCAGCGCCCTACAGGGCGGCGGCACTGAAGCTTTCTTT
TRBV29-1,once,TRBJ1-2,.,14,CSVSAGDLLYGYTF,TGCAGCGTCTCGGCGGGGGATCTTCTCTATGGCTACACCTTC
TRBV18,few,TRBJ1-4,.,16,CASSLTFGDVNEKLFF,TGTGCCAGCTCACTGACTTTCGGAGACGTTAATGAAAAACTGTTTTTT
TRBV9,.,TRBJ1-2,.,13,CASSPSSNYGYTF,TGTGCCAGCAGCCCCTCGTCTAACTATGGCTACACCTTC
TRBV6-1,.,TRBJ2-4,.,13,CASSETGGNIQYF,TGTGCCAGCAGTGAAACCGGAGGGAACATTCAGTACTTC
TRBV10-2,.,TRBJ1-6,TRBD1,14,CASSDPGGNSPLHF,TGCGCCAGCAGTGATCCAGGGGGAAATTCACCCCTCCACTTT
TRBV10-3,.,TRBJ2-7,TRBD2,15,CAISDGGEHPYEQYF,TGTGCCATCAGTGACGGGGGGGAGCATCCCTACGAGCAGTACTTC
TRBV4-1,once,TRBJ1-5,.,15,CASSQDQRGRQPQHF,TGCGCCAGCAGCCAAGATCAGCGGGGAAGACAGCCCCAGCATTTT
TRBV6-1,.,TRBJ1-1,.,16,CASSVSIRGLNTEAFF,TGTGCCAGCAGTGTTTCGATAAGGGGATTGAACACTGAAGCTTTCTTT
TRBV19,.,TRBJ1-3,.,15,CASSALSAGSNTIYF,TGTGCCAGTAGTGCCCTTTCCGCGGGGAGTAACACCATATATTTT
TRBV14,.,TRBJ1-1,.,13,CASSRQENTEAFF,TGTGCCAGCTCCCGACAGGAGAACACTGAAGCTTTCTTT
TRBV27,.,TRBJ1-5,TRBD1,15,CASSLGGTGKKPQHF,TGTGCCAGCAGTTTAGGTGGGACAGGGAAAAAGCCCCAGCATTTT
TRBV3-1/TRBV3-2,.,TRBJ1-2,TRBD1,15,CASSHGDRRNYGYTF,TGTGCCAGCAGCCATGGGGACAGGCGAAACTATGGCTACACCTTC
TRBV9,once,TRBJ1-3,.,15,CASSVEVGPGNTIYF,TGTGCCAGCAGCGTAGAGGTAGGCCCTGGAAACACCATATATTTT
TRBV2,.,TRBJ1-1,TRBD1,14,CASSRDRGSTEAFF,TGTGCCAGCAGTCGGGACAGGGGGTCCACTGAAGCTTTCTTT
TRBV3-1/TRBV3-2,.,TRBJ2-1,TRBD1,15,CASSLDRGYSVEQFF,TGTGCCAGCAGCCTGGACAGGGGGTATTCTGTTGAGCAGTTCTTC
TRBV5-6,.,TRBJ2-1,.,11,CASSSTLGQFF,TGTGCCAGCAGCTCTACTTTAGGGCAGTTCTTC
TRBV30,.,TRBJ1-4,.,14,CAWSVQDSLEKLFF,TGTGCCTGGAGTGTCCAAGACAGTCTAGAAAAACTGTTTTTT
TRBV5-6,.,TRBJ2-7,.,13,CASSFLQSYEQYF,TGTGCCAGCAGCTTTCTACAGTCCTACGAGCAGTACTTC
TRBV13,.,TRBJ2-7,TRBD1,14,CASSQRDSLYEQYF,TGTGCCAGCAGCCAGAGGGACAGTCTCTACGAGCAGTACTTC
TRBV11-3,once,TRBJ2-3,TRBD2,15,CASSFSGGLGNTQYF,TGTGCCAGCAGTTTTTCGGGGGGTTTAGGGAATACGCAGTATTTT
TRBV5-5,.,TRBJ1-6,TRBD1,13,CASSLQGNSPLHF,TGTGCCAGCAGCTTACAGGGGAATTCACCCCTCCACTTT
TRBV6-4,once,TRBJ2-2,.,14,CASSDKGGTGELFF,TGTGCCAGCAGTGACAAGGGGGGCACCGGGGAGCTGTTTTTT